This T cell receptor (beta chain) was documented in a study of blood T cells in healthy people across ages. The authors ran a second PCR of roughly 6 to 11 cycles using a sample-barcoded 5' primer and a J-beta primer mix. TCRdb reprocessed the 5' RACE reads via MiXCR and lists one record per CDR3 protein. The table lists under 1,100,000 distinct CDR3 sequences, approximately 25% of them singletons. The CDR3 loop spans 15 amino acids. Trimming shortened V by 0 bases and J by 1 base, and 10 bases separated the two germline ends. The germline CDR1 and CDR2 sequences are SGDLS and YYNGEE. These data also featured in a second study, about T cells of mothers and their children. That report adds: Each child gave 2.5 million to 3.5 million TCR beta CDR3 reads (each mother, over 9.5 million). Related mother-child pairs shared marginally more repertoire than unrelated pairs, though not significantly.

J is TRBJ1-1 and V is TRBV9; the D is unclear. Sequenced: blood. The receptor comes from a girl aged 2 to 10 in good health. The CDR3 DNA sequence: TGTGCCAGCAGCGTAGGTGAGGGCGGGAACACTGAAGCTTTCTTT. Translating gives CASSVGEGGNTEAFF.